This entry describes one T cell receptor beta chain. Its target is not known. UMI labels and 5' RACE were used to prepare the TRB cDNA libraries. For each CDR3 protein, TCRdb gives one entry from its re-call of the 5' RACE reads, without DNA. Its table lists around 160,000 distinct CDR3 sequences. The CDR3 is 16 residues long. Germline CDR1 SGHTA, CDR2 FQGNSA. The data stem from a study of CXCR3-negative and CXCR3-positive naive CD8 T cells. Study conclusions and caveats: In CXCR3-positive naive cells, the TRB CDR3s were more hydrophobic than in CXCR3-negative naive cells.

The gene calls are TRBV7-2 and TRBJ1-5; TCRdb names TRBD1, which stays unverified in the absence of DNA. Sequencing was performed on naive CXCR3+ CD8+ T cells from blood. Subset in this sample: CD45RO-CCR7+CD27+CD95- naive CD8+ T cells expressing CXCR3 (TNR3+). This clonotype was obtained from a human donor in good health. Some clones in this sample may be carry-over from other donors' samples. The CDR3 loop is CASSLAGAGSNQPQHF.